This T cell receptor (beta chain) was observed in a study of CD8 T cells in Susac syndrome. Recently defined diagnostic criteria for definite or probable disease were fulfilled by Susac syndrome patients. Negative isolation yielded CD8+ and CD4+ T cells; FACS enriched TEMRA cells. cDNA came from about 0.51 to 1 ug RNA primed by random hexamers. From the immunoSEQ multiplex PCR reads, TCRdb called clonotypes with MiXCR, one entry per CDR3 protein. The sample carries about 170,000 distinct CDR3 sequences, more than 95% recorded once. The origin of this receptor is a human donor with Susac syndrome. The sample consisted of CD4+ T cells from PBMCs.

In DNA, the CDR3 is TGTGCCAGCAGTTGGACAGGGCCCCAGTACTTC. Its protein is CASSWTGPQYF. V gene TRBV12-3 or TRBV12-4 combines with J gene TRBJ2-5; 8 bases agree with TRBD1. The CDR3 is 11 residues long. J gave up 9 bases and V 4 bases, and 1 base lay outside the gene matches.